The rows below give T cell receptor beta chains drawn from one sample of a study of cytomegalovirus exposure and HLA in healthy donors. Some clones are missing from TCRdb's copy, which holds only in-frame ones; the method was immunoSEQ multiplex PCR. The profile shows 200,000 to 250,000 clones, 80% to 85% of them singletons. Sequences were obtained from PBMCs. The receptor source for this set is a boy younger than 10 in good health and CMV-seronegative. Each CDR3 is given without its conserved first and last residue. The order of the fields is V gene, clone size, J gene, CDR3 protein. Not all rows give a size; the values are once, few, many and, for expanded clones, a class.

>TRBV27|-|TRBJ1-2
ASSPGQLDYGYT
>TRBV7-9|-|TRBJ1-1
ASSFVGRDTEAF
>TRBV19|-|TRBJ1-5
ASSIGPDSNQPQH
>TRBV7-9|-|TRBJ2-2
ASSPGTSGGPDTGELF
>TRBV5-6|once|TRBJ1-1
ASSLGGRVGTEAF
>TRBV6-1|-|TRBJ2-3
ASSESASGRADTQY
>TRBV19|large|TRBJ1-4
ASNVGQGGEKLF
>TRBV9|once|TRBJ1-5
ASSAGTGRESNQPQH
>TRBV9|once|TRBJ1-2
ASSPRDSPLSGYT
>TRBV9|-|TRBJ1-2
ASSVNRGYGYT
>TRBV7-9|-|TRBJ2-7
ASSLARGDEQY
>TRBV9|once|TRBJ1-5
ASRRGRNQPQH
>TRBV25-1|-|TRBJ1-3
ASSEWVTAGNTIY
>TRBV4-1|-|TRBJ2-5
ASSQELAGLQETQY
>TRBV7-2|-|TRBJ1-1
ASSLARQGSTEAF
>TRBV27|-|TRBJ1-1
ASSLWGQGDTEAF
>TRBV6-5|few|TRBJ1-1
ASSAGDTEAF
>TRBV7-6|-|TRBJ2-3
ASSLDTSLDTQY
>TRBV7-2|-|TRBJ1-1
ASSGGGSEAF
>TRBV29-1|-|TRBJ1-1
SAAPNNEAF
>TRBV7-9|-|TRBJ2-1
ASSLGLTNNEQF
>TRBV9|-|-
ASSVVWGDEQY
>TRBV2|few|TRBJ1-2
ATGTGRGYT
>TRBV10-3|-|TRBJ2-6
AISRDRDAGANVLT
>TRBV28|-|TRBJ2-1
ASRSTAYNEQF
>TRBV5-6|-|TRBJ2-1
ASSSQDGRGLRYNEQF
>TRBV5-4|-|TRBJ2-1
ASSSPNEQF
>TRBV2|once|TRBJ2-5
ASSESTGQETQY
>TRBV9|-|TRBJ2-3
ASSVETGVVSDTQY
>TRBV9|-|TRBJ1-5
ASKESNQPQH
>TRBV5-1|few|TRBJ1-2
ASSLVLGDGGYT
>TRBV2|-|TRBJ2-2
ASSPGQGNTGELF
>TRBV30|-|TRBJ1-2
AAGQPYGYT
>TRBV29-1|-|TRBJ2-1
SVEKGPSGGATNEQF
>TRBV27|-|TRBJ2-3
ASSLKADWTDTQY
>TRBV4-2|-|TRBJ2-7
ASSYQTGPYEQY
>TRBV7-9|-|TRBJ2-5
ASSLGPGGTETQY
>TRBV6-1|-|TRBJ2-5
ASSEGVGEAETQY
>TRBV5-1|-|TRBJ2-7
ASSLEQGPYEQY
>TRBV7-8|-|TRBJ2-1
ASSSSLAGVSYNEQF
>TRBV4-1|-|TRBJ2-3
ASSQARGLVRTDTQY
>TRBV6-1|-|TRBJ1-1
ASSVQGGDTEAF
>TRBV19|-|TRBJ1-2
ASSSPDRNYGYT
>TRBV11-2|once|TRBJ1-2
ASTPGGWTNYGYT
>TRBV7-9|-|TRBJ1-1
SSSKTGDVEAF
>TRBV27|-|TRBJ2-7
ASSRPGLAGDQY
>TRBV2|-|TRBJ2-7
ASSRTSGPYEQY
>TRBV2|-|TRBJ2-7
ASSESGTPSYEQY
>TRBV11-2|-|TRBJ2-7
ASSLMTSVSYEQY
>TRBV30|-|TRBJ2-7
AWSQQESYEQY
>TRBV27|few|TRBJ2-3
ASSPLWTSGADTDTQY
>TRBV6-1|-|TRBJ2-7
ASSYFQGSREQY
>TRBV7-9|-|TRBJ2-1
ASSLGVYSEGADDNEQF
>TRBV6-4|-|TRBJ2-1
ASSDSSGGANEQF
>TRBV6-1|-|TRBJ2-7
ASSSTASTYEQY
>TRBV6-5|few|TRBJ1-1
ASSYSGEGLNTEAF
>TRBV19|-|TRBJ1-1
ASSISGNTEAF
>TRBV6-1|-|-
ASSAFSGGAYEQY